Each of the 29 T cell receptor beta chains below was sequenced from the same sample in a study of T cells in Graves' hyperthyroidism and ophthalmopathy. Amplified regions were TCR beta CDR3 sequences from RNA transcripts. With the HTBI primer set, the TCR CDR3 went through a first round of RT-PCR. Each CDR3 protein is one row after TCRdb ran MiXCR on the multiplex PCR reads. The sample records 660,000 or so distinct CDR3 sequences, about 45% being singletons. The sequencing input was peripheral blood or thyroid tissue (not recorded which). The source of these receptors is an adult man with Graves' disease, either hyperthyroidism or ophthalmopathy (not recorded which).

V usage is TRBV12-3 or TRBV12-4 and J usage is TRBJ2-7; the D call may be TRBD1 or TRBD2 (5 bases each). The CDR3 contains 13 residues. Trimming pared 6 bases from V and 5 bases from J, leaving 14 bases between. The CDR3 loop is CASSPTRGHEQYF. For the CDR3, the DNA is TGTGCCAGCAGCCCAACCCGGGGCCACGAGCAGTACTTC.

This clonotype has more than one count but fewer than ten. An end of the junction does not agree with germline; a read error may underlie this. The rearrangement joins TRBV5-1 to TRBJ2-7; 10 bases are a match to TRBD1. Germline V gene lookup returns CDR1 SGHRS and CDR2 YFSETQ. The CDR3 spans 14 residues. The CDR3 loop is CASSWTGGTVEQYF. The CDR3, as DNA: TGTGCCAGCAGCTGGACAGGGGGAACTGTCGAGCAGTACTTC.

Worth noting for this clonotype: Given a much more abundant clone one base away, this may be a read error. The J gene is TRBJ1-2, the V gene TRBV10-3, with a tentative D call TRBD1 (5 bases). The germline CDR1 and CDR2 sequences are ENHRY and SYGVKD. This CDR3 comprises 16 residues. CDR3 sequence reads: CVISRPQGANNYGYTF. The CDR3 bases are TGTGTCATCAGTAGACCCCAGGGAGCCAATAACTATGGCTACACCTTC.

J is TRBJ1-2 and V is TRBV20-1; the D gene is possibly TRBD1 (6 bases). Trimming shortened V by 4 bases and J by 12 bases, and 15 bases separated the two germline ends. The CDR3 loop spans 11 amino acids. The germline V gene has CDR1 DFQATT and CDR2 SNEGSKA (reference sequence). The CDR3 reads CSATGGGGDTF. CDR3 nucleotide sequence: TGCAGTGCTACGGGGGGCGGGGGGGACACCTTC.

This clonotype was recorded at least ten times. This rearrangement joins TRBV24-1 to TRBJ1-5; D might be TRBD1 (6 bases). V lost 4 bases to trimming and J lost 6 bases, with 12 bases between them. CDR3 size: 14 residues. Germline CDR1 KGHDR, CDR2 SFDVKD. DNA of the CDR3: TGTGCCACCAGTGAGCCAGGGGAAGGTCAGCCCCAGCATTTT. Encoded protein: CATSEPGEGQPQHF.

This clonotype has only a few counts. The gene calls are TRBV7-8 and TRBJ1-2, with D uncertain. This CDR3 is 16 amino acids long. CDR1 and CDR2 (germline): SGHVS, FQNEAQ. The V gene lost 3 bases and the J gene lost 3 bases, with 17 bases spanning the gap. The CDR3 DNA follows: TGTGCCAGCAGCTTGGCCTTGACAACCGACGACTATGGCTACACCTTC. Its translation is CASSLALTTDDYGYTF.

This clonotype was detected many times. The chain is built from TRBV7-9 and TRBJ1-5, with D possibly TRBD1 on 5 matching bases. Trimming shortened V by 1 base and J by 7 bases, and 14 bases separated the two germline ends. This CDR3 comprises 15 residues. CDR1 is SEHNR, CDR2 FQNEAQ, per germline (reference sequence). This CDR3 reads CASSLEGDGRQPQHF. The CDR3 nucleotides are TGTGCCAGCAGCTTAGAAGGGGACGGGAGGCAGCCCCAGCATTTT.

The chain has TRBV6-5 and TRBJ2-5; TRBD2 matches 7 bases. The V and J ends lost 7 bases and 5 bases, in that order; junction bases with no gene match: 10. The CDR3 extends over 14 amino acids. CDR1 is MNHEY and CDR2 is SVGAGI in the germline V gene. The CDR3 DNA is TGTGCCAGCAAGGGAGGGAGGGCTGGGGAGACCCAGTACTTC. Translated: CASKGGRAGETQYF.

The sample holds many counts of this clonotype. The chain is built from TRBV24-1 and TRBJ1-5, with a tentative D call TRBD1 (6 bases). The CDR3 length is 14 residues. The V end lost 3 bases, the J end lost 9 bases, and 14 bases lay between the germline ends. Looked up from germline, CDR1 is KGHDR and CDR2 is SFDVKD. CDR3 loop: CATSDGGGHRPQHF. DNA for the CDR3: TGTGCCACCAGTGATGGGGGGGGGCATCGGCCCCAGCATTTT.

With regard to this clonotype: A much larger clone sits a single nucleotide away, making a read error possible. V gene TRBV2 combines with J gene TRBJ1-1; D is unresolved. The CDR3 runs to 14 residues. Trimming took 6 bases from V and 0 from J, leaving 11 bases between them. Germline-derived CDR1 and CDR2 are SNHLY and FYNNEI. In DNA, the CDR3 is TGTGCCAGCAGGGAGGACGGACTGAACACTGAAGCTTTCTTT. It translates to CASREDGLNTEAFF.

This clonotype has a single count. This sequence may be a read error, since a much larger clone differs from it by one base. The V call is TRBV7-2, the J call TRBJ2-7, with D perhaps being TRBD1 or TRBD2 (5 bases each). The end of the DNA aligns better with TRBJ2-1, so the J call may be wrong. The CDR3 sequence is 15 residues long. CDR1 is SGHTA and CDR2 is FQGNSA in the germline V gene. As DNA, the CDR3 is TGTGCCAGCAGCCGACCGGGACCACGCTCCTACGAGCAGTTCTTC. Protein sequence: CASSRPGPRSYEQFF.

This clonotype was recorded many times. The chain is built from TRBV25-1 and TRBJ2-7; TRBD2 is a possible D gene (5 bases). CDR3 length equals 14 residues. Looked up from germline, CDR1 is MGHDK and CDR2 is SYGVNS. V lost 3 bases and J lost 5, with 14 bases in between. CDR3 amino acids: CASSESQWRNEQYF. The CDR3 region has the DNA TGTGCCAGCAGTGAGTCCCAGTGGAGGAACGAGCAGTACTTC.

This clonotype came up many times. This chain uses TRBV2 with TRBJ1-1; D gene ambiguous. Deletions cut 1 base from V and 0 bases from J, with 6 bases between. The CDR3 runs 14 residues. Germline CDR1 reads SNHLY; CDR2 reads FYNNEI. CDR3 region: CASSEVHMNTEAFF. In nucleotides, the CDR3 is TGTGCCAGCAGTGAAGTACACATGAACACTGAAGCTTTCTTT.

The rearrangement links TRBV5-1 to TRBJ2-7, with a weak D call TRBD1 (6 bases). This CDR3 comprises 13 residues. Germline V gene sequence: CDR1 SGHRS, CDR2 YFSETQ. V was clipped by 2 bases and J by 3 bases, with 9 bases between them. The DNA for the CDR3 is TGCGCCAGCAGCTTCGCCAGGGGCTACGAGCAGTACTTC. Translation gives CASSFARGYEQYF.

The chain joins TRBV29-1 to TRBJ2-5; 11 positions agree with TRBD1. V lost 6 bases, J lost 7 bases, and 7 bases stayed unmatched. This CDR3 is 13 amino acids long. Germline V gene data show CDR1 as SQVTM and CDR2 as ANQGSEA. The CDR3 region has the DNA TGCAGCGTACCGGGACAGGGGGTCGGGACCCAGTACTTC. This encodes CSVPGQGVGTQYF.

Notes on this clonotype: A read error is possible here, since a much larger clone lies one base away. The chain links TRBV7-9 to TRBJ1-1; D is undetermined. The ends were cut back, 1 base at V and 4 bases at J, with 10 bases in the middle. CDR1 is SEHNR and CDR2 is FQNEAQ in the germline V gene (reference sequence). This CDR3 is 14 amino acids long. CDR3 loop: CASSLGPVSTEAFF. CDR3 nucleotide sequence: TGTGCCAGCAGCTTAGGACCGGTGAGCACTGAAGCTTTCTTT.

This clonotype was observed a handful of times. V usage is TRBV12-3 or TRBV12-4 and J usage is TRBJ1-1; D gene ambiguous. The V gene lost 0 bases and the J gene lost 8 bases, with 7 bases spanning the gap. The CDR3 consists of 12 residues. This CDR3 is CASSLAREEAFF. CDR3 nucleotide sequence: TGTGCCAGCAGTTTAGCGCGGGAGGAAGCTTTCTTT.

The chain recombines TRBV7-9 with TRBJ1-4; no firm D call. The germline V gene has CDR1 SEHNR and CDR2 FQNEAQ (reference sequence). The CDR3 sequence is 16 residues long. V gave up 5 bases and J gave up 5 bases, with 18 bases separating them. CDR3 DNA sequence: TGTGCCAGCAGCGCCGAAAATGGGCAGTCGAATGAAAAACTGTTTTTT. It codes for CASSAENGQSNEKLFF.

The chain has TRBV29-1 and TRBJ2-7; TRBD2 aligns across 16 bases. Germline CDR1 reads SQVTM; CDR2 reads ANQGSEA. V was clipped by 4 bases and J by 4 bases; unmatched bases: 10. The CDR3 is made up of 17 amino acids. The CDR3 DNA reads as TGCAGCGTTGCTTGGGGACTAGCGGGAGGGCCGTTGTACGAGCAGTACTTC. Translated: CSVAWGLAGGPLYEQYF.

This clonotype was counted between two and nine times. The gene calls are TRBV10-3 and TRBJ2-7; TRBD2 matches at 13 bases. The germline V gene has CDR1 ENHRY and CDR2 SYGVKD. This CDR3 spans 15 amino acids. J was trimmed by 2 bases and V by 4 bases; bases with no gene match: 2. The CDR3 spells CAISAGLAGAYEQYF. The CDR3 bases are TGTGCCATCAGTGCCGGACTAGCGGGAGCCTACGAGCAGTACTTC.

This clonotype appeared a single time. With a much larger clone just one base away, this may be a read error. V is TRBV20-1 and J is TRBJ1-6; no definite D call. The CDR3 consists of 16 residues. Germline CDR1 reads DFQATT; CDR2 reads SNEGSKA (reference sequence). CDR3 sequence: CNARDSEGSYNSPLHF. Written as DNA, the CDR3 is TGCAATGCTAGAGATTCGGAGGGTTCCTATAATTCACCCCTCCACTTT.

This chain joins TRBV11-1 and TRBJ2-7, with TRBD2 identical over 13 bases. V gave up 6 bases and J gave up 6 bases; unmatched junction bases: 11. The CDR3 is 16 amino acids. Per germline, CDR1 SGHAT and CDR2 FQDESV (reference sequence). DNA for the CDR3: TGTGCCAGCAGTGCTAGGGGACTAGCGGGAAACGGCGAGCAGTACTTC. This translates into CASSARGLAGNGEQYF.

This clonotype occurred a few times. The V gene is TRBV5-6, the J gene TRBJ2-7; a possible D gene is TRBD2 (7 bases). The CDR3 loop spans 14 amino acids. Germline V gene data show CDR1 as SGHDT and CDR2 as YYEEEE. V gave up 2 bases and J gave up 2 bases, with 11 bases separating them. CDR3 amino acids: CASSFSGGPYEQYF. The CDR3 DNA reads TGTGCCAGCAGCTTTTCCGGGGGGCCCTACGAGCAGTACTTC.

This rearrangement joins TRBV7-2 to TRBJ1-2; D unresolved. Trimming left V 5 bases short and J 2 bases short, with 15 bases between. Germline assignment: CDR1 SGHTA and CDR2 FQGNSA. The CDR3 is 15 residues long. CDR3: CASSQDSDKNYGYTF. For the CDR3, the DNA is TGTGCCAGCAGCCAAGATAGTGACAAGAACTATGGCTACACCTTC.

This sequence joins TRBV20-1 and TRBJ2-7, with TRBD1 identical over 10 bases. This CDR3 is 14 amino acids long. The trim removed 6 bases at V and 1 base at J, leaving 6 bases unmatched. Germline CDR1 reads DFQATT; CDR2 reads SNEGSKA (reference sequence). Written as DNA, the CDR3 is TGCAGTGCATCCCCGGGACAGGGGTCCTACGAGCAGTACTTC. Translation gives CSASPGQGSYEQYF.

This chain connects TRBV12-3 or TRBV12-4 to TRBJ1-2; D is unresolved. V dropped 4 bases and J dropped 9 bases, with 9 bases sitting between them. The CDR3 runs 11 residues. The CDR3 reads CASSYGESYTF. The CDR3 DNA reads TGTGCCAGCAGTTACGGGGAGAGCTACACCTTC.

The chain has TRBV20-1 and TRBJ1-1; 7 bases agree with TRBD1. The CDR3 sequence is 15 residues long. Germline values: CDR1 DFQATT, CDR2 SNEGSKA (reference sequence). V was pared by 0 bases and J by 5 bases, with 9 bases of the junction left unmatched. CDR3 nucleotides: TGCAGTGCTAGAGATGGCCTTGCAGGGGGAACTGAAGCTTTCTTT. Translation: CSARDGLAGGTEAFF.

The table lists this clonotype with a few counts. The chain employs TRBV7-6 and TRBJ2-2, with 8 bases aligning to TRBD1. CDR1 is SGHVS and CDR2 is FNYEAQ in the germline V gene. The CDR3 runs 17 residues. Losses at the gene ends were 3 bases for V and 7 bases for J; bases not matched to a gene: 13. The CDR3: CASSFSRRGPVGGELFF. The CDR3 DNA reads TGTGCCAGCAGCTTTAGTCGCAGGGGGCCGGTCGGCGGGGAGCTGTTTTTT.

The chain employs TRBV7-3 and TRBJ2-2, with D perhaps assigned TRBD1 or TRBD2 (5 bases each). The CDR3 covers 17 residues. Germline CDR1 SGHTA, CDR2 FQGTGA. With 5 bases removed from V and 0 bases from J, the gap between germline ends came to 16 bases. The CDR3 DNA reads TGTGCCAGCAGCCCAGTGCCCGGGGACCCGAACACCGGGGAGCTGTTTTTT. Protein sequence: CASSPVPGDPNTGELFF.